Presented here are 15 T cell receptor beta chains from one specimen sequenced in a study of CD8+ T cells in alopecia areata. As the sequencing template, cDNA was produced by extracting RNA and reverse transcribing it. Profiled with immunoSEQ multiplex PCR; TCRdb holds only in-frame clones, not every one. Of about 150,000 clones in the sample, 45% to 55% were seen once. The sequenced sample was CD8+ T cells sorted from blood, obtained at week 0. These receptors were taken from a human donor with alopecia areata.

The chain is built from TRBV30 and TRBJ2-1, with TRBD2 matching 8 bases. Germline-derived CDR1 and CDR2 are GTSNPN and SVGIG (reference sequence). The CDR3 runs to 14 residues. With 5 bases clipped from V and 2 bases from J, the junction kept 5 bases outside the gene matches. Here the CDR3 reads CAWQSGGTYNEQFF. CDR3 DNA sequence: TGTGCCTGGCAAAGCGGGGGCACCTACAATGAGCAGTTCTTC. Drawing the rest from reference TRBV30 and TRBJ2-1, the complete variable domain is SQTIHQWPATLVQPVGSPLSLECTVEGTSNPNLYWYRQAAGRGLQLLFYSVGIGQISSEVPQNLSASRPQDRQFILSSKKLLLSDSGFYLCAWQSGGTYNEQFFGPGTRLTVL.

The CDR3 here is CACDKGTSTDTQYF. CDR3 coding DNA: TGTGCCTGTGATAAGGGGACTAGCACAGATACGCAGTATTTT. The rearrangement links TRBV30 to TRBJ2-3; the D gene is possibly TRBD2 (6 bases). V was shortened by 6 bases and J by 0 bases, with 13 bases between the two germline ends. The CDR3 runs to 14 residues. Germline lookup yields CDR1 GTSNPN and CDR2 SVGIG (reference sequence).

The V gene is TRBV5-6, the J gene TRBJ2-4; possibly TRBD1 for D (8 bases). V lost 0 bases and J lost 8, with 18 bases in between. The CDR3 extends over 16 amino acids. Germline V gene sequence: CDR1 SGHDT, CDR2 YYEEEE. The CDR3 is CASSLAWTGREDIQYF. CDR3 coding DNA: TGTGCCAGCAGCTTGGCCTGGACAGGGAGGGAGGACATTCAGTACTTC.

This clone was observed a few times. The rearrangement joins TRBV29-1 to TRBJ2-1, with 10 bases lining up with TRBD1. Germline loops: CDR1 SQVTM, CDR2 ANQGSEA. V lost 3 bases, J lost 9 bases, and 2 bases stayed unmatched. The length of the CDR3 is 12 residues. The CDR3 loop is CSVEGQGFEQFF. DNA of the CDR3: TGCAGCGTTGAGGGACAGGGGTTTGAGCAGTTCTTC.

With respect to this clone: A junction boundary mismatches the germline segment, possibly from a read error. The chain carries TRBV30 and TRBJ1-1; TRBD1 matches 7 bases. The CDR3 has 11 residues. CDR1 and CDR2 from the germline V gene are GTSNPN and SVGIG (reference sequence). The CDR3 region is CAGRQGTEAFF. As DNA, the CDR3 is TGTGCCGGGAGACAGGGCACTGAAGCTTTCTTT.

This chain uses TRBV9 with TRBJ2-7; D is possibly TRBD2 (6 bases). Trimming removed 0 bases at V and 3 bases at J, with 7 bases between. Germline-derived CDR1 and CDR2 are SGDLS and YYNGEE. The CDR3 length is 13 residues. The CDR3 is CASSVDGGYEQYF. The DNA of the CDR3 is TGTGCCAGCAGCGTAGACGGGGGCTACGAGCAGTACTTC.

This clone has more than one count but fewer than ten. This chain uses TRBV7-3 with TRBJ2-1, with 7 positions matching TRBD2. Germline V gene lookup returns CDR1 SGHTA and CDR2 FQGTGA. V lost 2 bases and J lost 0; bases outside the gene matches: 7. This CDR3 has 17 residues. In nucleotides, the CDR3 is TGTGCCAGCAGCTTATTTTCTAGCGGAAGCTCCTACAATGAGCAGTTCTTC. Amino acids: CASSLFSSGSSYNEQFF.

CDR3 amino acids: CATSIYGEILNEQFF. CDR3 DNA sequence: TGTGCCACCAGCATCTACGGGGAGATCCTCAATGAGCAGTTCTTC. The chain couples TRBV15 to TRBJ2-1; D is possibly TRBD2 (5 bases). This CDR3 has 15 amino acids. Between the trimmed V and J ends, which lost 4 bases and 6 bases, there was a span of 16 bases. Germline V CDR1 and CDR2: LNHNV, YYDKDF (reference sequence).

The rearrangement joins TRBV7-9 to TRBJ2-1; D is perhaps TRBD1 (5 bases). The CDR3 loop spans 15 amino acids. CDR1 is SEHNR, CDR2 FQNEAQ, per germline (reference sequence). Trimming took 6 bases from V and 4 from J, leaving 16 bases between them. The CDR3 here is CASRDMAGWYNEQFF. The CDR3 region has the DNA TGTGCCAGCAGGGATATGGCAGGGTGGTACAATGAGCAGTTCTTC.

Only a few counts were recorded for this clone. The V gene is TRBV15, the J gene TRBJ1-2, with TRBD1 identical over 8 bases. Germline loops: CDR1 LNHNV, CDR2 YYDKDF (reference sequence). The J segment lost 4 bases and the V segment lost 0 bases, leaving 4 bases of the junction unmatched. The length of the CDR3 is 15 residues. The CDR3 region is CATSRDRQGAYGYTF. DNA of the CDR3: TGTGCCACCAGCAGAGATCGGCAGGGGGCCTATGGCTACACCTTC.

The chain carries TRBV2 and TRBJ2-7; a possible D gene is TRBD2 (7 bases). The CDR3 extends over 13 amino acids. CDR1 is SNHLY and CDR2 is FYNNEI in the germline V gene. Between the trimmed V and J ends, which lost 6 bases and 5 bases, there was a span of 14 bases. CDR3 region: CASRAGAAHEQYF. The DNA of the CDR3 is TGTGCCAGCAGGGCGGGGGCTGCCCACGAGCAGTACTTC. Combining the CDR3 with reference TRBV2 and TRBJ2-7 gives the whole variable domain EPEVTQTPSHQVTQMGQEVILRCVPISNHLYFYWYRQILGQKVEFLVSFYNNEISEKSEIFDDQFSVERPDGSNFTLKIRSTKLEDSAMYFCASRAGAAHEQYFGPGTRLTVT.

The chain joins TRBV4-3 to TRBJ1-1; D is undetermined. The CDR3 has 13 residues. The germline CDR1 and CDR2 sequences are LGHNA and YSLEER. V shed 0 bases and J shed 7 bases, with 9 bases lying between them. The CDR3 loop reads CASSQDGRIEAFF. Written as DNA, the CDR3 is TGCGCCAGCAGCCAAGACGGGAGAATTGAAGCTTTCTTT.

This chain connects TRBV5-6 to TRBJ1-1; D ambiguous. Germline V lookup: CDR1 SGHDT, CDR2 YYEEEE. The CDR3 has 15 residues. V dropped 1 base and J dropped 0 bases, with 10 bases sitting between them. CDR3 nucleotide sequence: TGTGCCAGCAGCTTGATGGGCAGGATGAACACTGAAGCTTTCTTT. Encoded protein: CASSLMGRMNTEAFF.

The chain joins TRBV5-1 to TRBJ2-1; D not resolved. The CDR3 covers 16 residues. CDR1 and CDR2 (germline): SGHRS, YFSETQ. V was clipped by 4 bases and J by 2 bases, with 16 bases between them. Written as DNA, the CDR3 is TGCGCCAGCAGCCCTAACCTAGTTCCTCCCTACAATGAGCAGTTCTTC. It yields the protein CASSPNLVPPYNEQFF. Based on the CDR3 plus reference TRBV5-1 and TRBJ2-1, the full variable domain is KAGVTQTPRYLIKTRGQQVTLSCSPISGHRSVSWYQQTPGQGLQFLFEYFSETQRNKGNFPGRFSGRQFSNSRSEMNVSTLELGDSALYLCASSPNLVPPYNEQFFGPGTRLTVL.

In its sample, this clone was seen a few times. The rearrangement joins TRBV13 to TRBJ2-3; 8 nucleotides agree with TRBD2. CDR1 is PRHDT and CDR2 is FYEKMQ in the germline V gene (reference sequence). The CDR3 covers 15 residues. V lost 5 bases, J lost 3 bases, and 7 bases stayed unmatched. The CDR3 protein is CASSGRGGRTDTQYF. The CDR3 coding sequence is TGTGCCAGCAGCGGACGGGGGGGCCGAACAGATACGCAGTATTTT.